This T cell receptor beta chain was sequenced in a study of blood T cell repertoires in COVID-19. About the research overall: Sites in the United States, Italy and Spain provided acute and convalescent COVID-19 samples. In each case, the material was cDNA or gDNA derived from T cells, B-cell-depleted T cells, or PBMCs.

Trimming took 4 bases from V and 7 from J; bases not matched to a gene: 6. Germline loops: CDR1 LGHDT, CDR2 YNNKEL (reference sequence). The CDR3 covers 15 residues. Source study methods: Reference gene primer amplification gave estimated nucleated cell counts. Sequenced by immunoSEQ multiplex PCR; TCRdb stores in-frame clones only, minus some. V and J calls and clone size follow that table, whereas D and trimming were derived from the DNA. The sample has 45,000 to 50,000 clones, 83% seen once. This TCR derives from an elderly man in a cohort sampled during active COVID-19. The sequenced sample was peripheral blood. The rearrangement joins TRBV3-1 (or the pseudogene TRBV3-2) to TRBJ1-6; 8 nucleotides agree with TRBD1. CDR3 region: CASSLGQGRNSPLHF. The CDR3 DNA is TGTGCCAGCAGCCTCGGACAGGGAAGAAATTCACCCCTCCACTTT.